What follows are 6 T cell receptor beta chains derived from one specimen sequenced in a study of blood T cell repertoires in COVID-19. The data were produced by immunoSEQ multiplex PCR, yet TCRdb's version contains in-frame clones alone and is incomplete. Among a few hundred thousand clones listed, 88% were seen once. What was sequenced was peripheral blood. These receptor sequences come from a human donor in a cohort sampled during active COVID-19.

The chain recombines TRBV5-4 with TRBJ2-3; the D gene is possibly TRBD2 (6 bases). The V gene's germline CDR1 is SGHNT and CDR2 YYREEE (reference sequence). Trimming left V 4 bases short and J 4 bases short, with 13 bases between. CDR3 size: 14 residues. The CDR3 region has the DNA TGTGCCAGCAGCGACGGAGGGTTTGCAGATACGCAGTATTTT. Amino acids: CASSDGGFADTQYF.

The gene calls are TRBV10-1 and TRBJ2-5, with TRBD1 matching 9 bases. The CDR3 covers 16 residues. CDR1 and CDR2 (germline): WNHNN, SYGVQD (reference sequence). V was clipped by 0 bases and J by 3 bases; unmatched bases: 5. CDR3 DNA sequence: TGCGCCAGCAGTGAGTCGGGGACAGGGAGCAAAGAGACCCAGTACTTC. It codes for CASSESGTGSKETQYF.

The chain is built from TRBV11-3 and TRBJ2-1; D unresolved. Germline CDR1 and CDR2: SGHNT and YENEEA. The CDR3 is made up of 15 amino acids. V was clipped by 4 bases and J by 8 bases, with 18 bases between them. The CDR3 sequence is CASSSSTSEEDEQFF. DNA of the CDR3: TGTGCCAGCAGCTCCTCGACCAGCGAAGAGGATGAGCAGTTCTTC.

In the case of this clone: A junction end diverges from the germline sequence, so it may reflect a read error. The gene calls are TRBV12-3 or TRBV12-4 and TRBJ2-7; weak D call: TRBD1 (5 bases). The length of the CDR3 is 11 residues. CDR3 region: CASSWGGPPDF. CDR3 in DNA: TGTGCCAGCAGTTGGGGCGGACCCCCCGACTTC.

The chain uses TRBV6-6 and TRBJ2-2; perhaps TRBD2 as D (6 bases). With 5 bases removed from V and 0 bases from J, the gap between germline ends came to 16 bases. The CDR3 totals 17 residues. CDR1 is MNHNY and CDR2 is SVGAGI in the germline V gene (reference sequence). CDR3 nucleotides: TGTGCCAGCAGTCCCACGGGGACTGTGTCGAACACCGGGGAGCTGTTTTTT. Encoded protein: CASSPTGTVSNTGELFF.

V is TRBV7-8 and J is TRBJ2-3, with D unclear. Germline values: CDR1 SGHVS, CDR2 FQNEAQ. V was trimmed by 5 bases and J by 0 bases, leaving 3 bases between them. The CDR3 spans 12 residues. The CDR3 region has the DNA TGTGCCAGCAGCCTAAGCACAGATACGCAGTATTTT. It translates to CASSLSTDTQYF.